These T cell receptor beta chains were read from a single sample in a study of blood T cell repertoires in COVID-19. TCRdb keeps only in-frame clones here, not all; method: immunoSEQ multiplex PCR. Here the sample spans a few hundred thousand clones, 70% to 90% being singletons. Sequencing was carried out using PBMCs or T cells enriched from blood (not recorded which). The receptors shown here come from a woman aged 40 to 50 with acute COVID-19. Each CDR3 is given with its conserved first and last residue.

v_call	j_call	cdr3_aa
TRBV10-3	TRBJ2-3	CAIRAISTDTQYF
TRBV24-1	TRBJ1-5	CATRAGTDSSQPQHF
TRBV28	TRBJ2-7	CASSLGGGASSYEQYF
TRBV9	TRBJ2-7	CASSGGLSSYEQYF
TRBV6-2/TRBV6-3	TRBJ1-5	CASSHFTGDRGSRNSNQPQHF
TRBV30	TRBJ2-2	CAWSPPGLAGVAGELFF
TRBV29-1	TRBJ2-5	CSVQPLAGGETQYF
TRBV6-2/TRBV6-3	TRBJ1-1	CASSYTSGEGGTEAFF
TRBV19	TRBJ2-5	CASSIRRGETQYF
TRBV4-1	TRBJ2-5	CASSPGADNQETQYF
TRBV19	TRBJ1-5	CASMRQGAVQPQHF
TRBV9	TRBJ2-3	CASSASPSDTQYF
TRBV19	TRBJ2-5	CASSEWAGPETQYF
TRBV13	TRBJ1-2	CASSRRGGYTF
TRBV5-4	TRBJ1-6	CASSLAPAQGNSPLHF
TRBV10-3	TRBJ2-7	CAIRKEGGSGEQYF
TRBV5-8	TRBJ2-3	CASPHPQGYTDTQYF
TRBV6-1	TRBJ1-1	CASSEGKVWGLATEAFF
TRBV13	TRBJ2-2	CASSLRVRDTGELFF
TRBV4-3	TRBJ1-2	CASSPSDSEGYGYTF
TRBV7-9	TRBJ1-4	CASSLGVSGTEGRKLFF
TRBV7-9	TRBJ2-1	CASRTQGDEQFF
TRBV19	TRBJ2-7	CATSRDTSYEQYF
TRBV11-3	TRBJ1-2	CASSLYGSRGYYTF
TRBV28	TRBJ1-5	CASRPTGNQPQHF
TRBV5-5	TRBJ2-5	CASRLGQGGFSTTRETQYF
TRBV3-1/TRBV3-2	TRBJ2-1	CASSQDVGTPSSYNEQFF